Listed below are T cell receptor beta chains from one sample, sequenced in a study of cytomegalovirus exposure and HLA in healthy donors. Using immunoSEQ multiplex PCR, the repertoire was profiled, and TCRdb retains in-frame clones only, with some absent. Of hundreds of thousands of clones listed, approximately 87% are singletons. Sequenced input: PBMCs. These receptors were obtained from a man between 18 and 35 years old in good health and CMV-seronegative. The CDR3 runs from the conserved cysteine through the conserved F or W. Fields, in order: D gene, V gene, J gene, CDR3 protein. A D gene is named only where the DNA matches it firmly.

d_gene: -
v_gene: TRBV28
j_gene: TRBJ2-2
CDR3aa: CASSLRYTGELFF

d_gene: -
v_gene: TRBV6-1
j_gene: TRBJ1-1
CDR3aa: CASTRPGHNTEAFF

d_gene: TRBD1
v_gene: TRBV10-3
j_gene: TRBJ2-4
CDR3aa: CASSYSGTGGQNIQYF

d_gene: -
v_gene: TRBV30
j_gene: TRBJ1-2
CDR3aa: CAWSVLSPGYTF

d_gene: -
v_gene: TRBV7-9
j_gene: TRBJ2-5
CDR3aa: CASSLGQTRQETQYF

d_gene: -
v_gene: TRBV6-4
j_gene: TRBJ1-2
CDR3aa: CASSEASAGRHGYTF

d_gene: -
v_gene: TRBV9
j_gene: TRBJ2-3
CDR3aa: CASSTPGKDPTDTQYF

d_gene: TRBD1
v_gene: TRBV7-3
j_gene: TRBJ1-2
CDR3aa: CASSSGTGDYGYTF

d_gene: -
v_gene: TRBV4-3
j_gene: TRBJ1-2
CDR3aa: CASSPAVLNYGYTF

d_gene: -
v_gene: TRBV5-1
j_gene: TRBJ2-5
CDR3aa: CASSSPTVEETQYF

d_gene: TRBD2
v_gene: TRBV9
j_gene: TRBJ2-1
CDR3aa: CASSSRTSGVRNEQFF

d_gene: -
v_gene: TRBV7-9
j_gene: TRBJ1-4
CDR3aa: CASSLDGQSNEKLFF

d_gene: -
v_gene: TRBV5-1
j_gene: TRBJ2-1
CDR3aa: CASSLRGFADSYNEQFF

d_gene: -
v_gene: TRBV6-1
j_gene: TRBJ1-2
CDR3aa: CASSEAVGAPYDGYTF

d_gene: -
v_gene: TRBV18
j_gene: TRBJ2-7
CDR3aa: CASSPPVSYEQYF

d_gene: TRBD2
v_gene: TRBV7-9
j_gene: TRBJ2-7
CDR3aa: CASSLKTSGFFRYEQYF

d_gene: -
v_gene: TRBV2
j_gene: TRBJ1-4
CDR3aa: CASLWQINEKLFF

d_gene: -
v_gene: TRBV11-2
j_gene: TRBJ1-2
CDR3aa: CASSPGGRVHYGYTF

d_gene: -
v_gene: TRBV11-2
j_gene: TRBJ2-1
CDR3aa: CASSRTVGGTRNEQFF

d_gene: -
v_gene: TRBV10-3
j_gene: TRBJ1-6
CDR3aa: CAISESGAHSPLHF

d_gene: -
v_gene: TRBV29-1
j_gene: TRBJ2-5
CDR3aa: CSVAGTGPQRTQYF

d_gene: -
v_gene: TRBV4-1
j_gene: TRBJ2-7
CDR3aa: CASSLWMGYGDEQYF

d_gene: TRBD2
v_gene: TRBV27
j_gene: TRBJ2-3
CDR3aa: CASSLLDGGTSTDTQYF

d_gene: -
v_gene: TRBV7-2
j_gene: TRBJ1-5
CDR3aa: CASSLWGGYSNQPQHF

d_gene: -
v_gene: TRBV28
j_gene: TRBJ2-1
CDR3aa: CASSLFQSSYNEQFF

d_gene: -
v_gene: TRBV5-1
j_gene: TRBJ1-5
CDR3aa: CASSLGTGNQPQHF

d_gene: -
v_gene: TRBV28
j_gene: TRBJ2-3
CDR3aa: CASSLTGTGTDTQYF

d_gene: TRBD2
v_gene: TRBV11-2
j_gene: TRBJ2-2
CDR3aa: CASSFAGLAGDTGELFF

d_gene: -
v_gene: TRBV27
j_gene: TRBJ2-3
CDR3aa: CASSSPPGAQYF

d_gene: -
v_gene: TRBV4-1
j_gene: TRBJ2-2
CDR3aa: CASSQVGRATTGELFF

d_gene: TRBD1
v_gene: TRBV2
j_gene: TRBJ2-7
CDR3aa: CASSGAAGGVTQQYF

d_gene: TRBD1
v_gene: TRBV4-1
j_gene: TRBJ2-1
CDR3aa: CASSQEDRAANEQFF

d_gene: -
v_gene: TRBV11-2
j_gene: TRBJ2-7
CDR3aa: CASSYERLPSRHEQYF

d_gene: -
v_gene: TRBV5-4
j_gene: TRBJ2-7
CDR3aa: CASSPEGGRSYEQYF

d_gene: -
v_gene: TRBV2
j_gene: TRBJ2-1
CDR3aa: CASNRGYNEQFF

d_gene: TRBD1
v_gene: TRBV7-9
j_gene: TRBJ1-2
CDR3aa: CASSPDRGRANYGYTF

d_gene: TRBD1
v_gene: TRBV29-1
j_gene: TRBJ1-2
CDR3aa: CSVEDPGQGYGYTF

d_gene: -
v_gene: TRBV9
j_gene: TRBJ2-7
CDR3aa: CASSVAAGSPYEQYF

d_gene: -
v_gene: TRBV4-3
j_gene: TRBJ1-4
CDR3aa: CASSPTLPLREKLFF

d_gene: -
v_gene: TRBV29-1
j_gene: TRBJ1-1
CDR3aa: CSVQPGGEAFF

d_gene: -
v_gene: TRBV7-9
j_gene: TRBJ1-1
CDR3aa: CASSPRTAMNTEAFF

d_gene: -
v_gene: TRBV2
j_gene: TRBJ2-5
CDR3aa: CASSDRKAGETQYF

d_gene: TRBD1
v_gene: TRBV6-5
j_gene: TRBJ2-1
CDR3aa: CASSYSKGQGKEQFF

d_gene: TRBD2
v_gene: TRBV27
j_gene: TRBJ2-3
CDR3aa: CASSSHGGIVDTQYF

d_gene: -
v_gene: TRBV5-4
j_gene: TRBJ1-5
CDR3aa: CASSSQGSNQPQHF

d_gene: TRBD2
v_gene: TRBV18
j_gene: TRBJ2-1
CDR3aa: CASSPSTGLALNEQFF

d_gene: -
v_gene: TRBV30
j_gene: TRBJ1-5
CDR3aa: CAWSVRSQPQHF

d_gene: -
v_gene: TRBV6-6
j_gene: TRBJ2-7
CDR3aa: CASSTTEKDEQYF

d_gene: TRBD1
v_gene: TRBV5-1
j_gene: TRBJ2-3
CDR3aa: CASSLAQGGNTQYF

d_gene: TRBD1
v_gene: TRBV18
j_gene: TRBJ1-4
CDR3aa: CASSPAVGTDTTNEKLFF

d_gene: -
v_gene: TRBV19
j_gene: TRBJ2-7
CDR3aa: CASSPAVSSYEQYF

d_gene: TRBD1
v_gene: TRBV4-3
j_gene: TRBJ1-6
CDR3aa: CASSQFRVGTGELKGNSPLHF

d_gene: TRBD1
v_gene: TRBV4-3
j_gene: TRBJ2-3
CDR3aa: CASSQDQQGAGTQYF

d_gene: -
v_gene: TRBV29-1
j_gene: TRBJ2-1
CDR3aa: CSVVYSLDEQFF